This entry is about one T cell receptor (beta chain). Its antigen is as yet unknown. V was trimmed by 3 bases and J by 2 bases, leaving 10 bases between them. The CDR3 loop spans 13 amino acids. Germline loops: CDR1 DFQATT, CDR2 SNEGSKA (reference sequence). The study profiled TCR beta VDJ and CDR3 using genomic DNA as template. One entry per CDR3 protein results from TCRdb running MiXCR on the reads. The table shows about 58,000 distinct CDR3 sequences, with around 50% occurring only once. The data were taken from a study of CD8+CD57+ T cells in acquired aplastic anemia. Study-level results: Overlapping CD8+ CDR3 repertoires of patients and controls contained some 27 shared sequences.

Selection for sequencing was limited to patients who had shown CD8+CD57+ cell expansion by flow cytometry. No therapy had been given to the patients at the time of blood sampling. Source material: sorted CD4+, CD8+, or CD8+CD57+ T cells (not recorded which) from PBMCs. The origin of this receptor is a human donor with aplastic anemia. V is TRBV20-1 and J is TRBJ1-1, with a tentative D call TRBD1 (5 bases). DNA for the CDR3: TGCAGTGCTAGTCGGGACCTAAACACTGAAGCTTTCTTT. Translated, it gives CSASRDLNTEAFF.